The next 9 T cell receptor beta chains were all read from a single sample in a study of blood T cell repertoires in COVID-19. Profiled with immunoSEQ multiplex PCR; TCRdb holds only in-frame clones, not every one. This table has roughly 170,000 clones, roughly 85% appearing once. Specimen: peripheral blood. The receptor source for this set is a woman in her 70s with acute or convalescent COVID-19.

The chain combines TRBV14 with TRBJ2-2; D is undetermined. V lost 1 base, J lost 5 bases, and 17 bases lay in between. The germline V gene has CDR1 SGHDN and CDR2 FVKESK. CDR3 size: 17 residues. The CDR3 protein is CASSQVTVNSLTGELFF. CDR3 nucleotide sequence: TGTGCCAGCAGCCAAGTTACTGTAAACAGCCTTACCGGGGAGCTGTTTTTT.

This rearrangement joins TRBV7-8 to TRBJ2-7; 7 nucleotides match TRBD2. The CDR3 spans 16 residues. Trimming at V came to 5 bases and at J to 0 bases, leaving 10 bases not matched to a gene. CDR1 is SGHVS, CDR2 FQNEAQ, per germline. CDR3 DNA: TGTGCCAGCAGCCCCCAGACAGCGGGGACCTCCTACGAGCAGTACTTC. Amino acid sequence: CASSPQTAGTSYEQYF.

The chain couples TRBV4-2 to TRBJ1-5, with TRBD1 matching over 8 bases. Unmatched junction bases numbered 23, after V lost 4 bases and J lost 0 bases. Germline assignment: CDR1 LGHNA and CDR2 YNFKEQ. The CDR3 consists of 22 residues. For the CDR3, the DNA is TGTGCCAGCAGCCTCTGTATGGATGAGAGACAGGGGACTTACTATAGCAATCAGCCCCAGCATTTT. Protein product: CASSLCMDERQGTYYSNQPQHF.

The rearrangement links TRBV6-6 to TRBJ2-1; 10 bases fit TRBD2. Germline trimming cut 7 bases from V and 3 bases from J; bases unmatched to any gene: 9. CDR3 length equals 16 residues. Germline V gives CDR1 MNHNY, CDR2 SVGAGI (reference sequence). As DNA, the CDR3 is TGTGCCAGCACGGCTTCTAGCGGGAGTAGCTACAATGAGCAGTTCTTC. Protein: CASTASSGSSYNEQFF.

The rearrangement uses TRBV2 and TRBJ1-2; possibly TRBD1 for D (6 bases). Between the trimmed V and J ends, which lost 5 bases and 8 bases, there was a span of 15 bases. This CDR3 region has 13 residues. Germline V gene data show CDR1 as SNHLY and CDR2 as FYNNEI. DNA for the CDR3: TGTGCCAGCAGTCCGGGGGGCCGAGGGGGCTACACCTTC. Amino acid sequence: CASSPGGRGGYTF.

The chain has TRBV19 and TRBJ2-7; TRBD2 matches at 10 bases. With V trimmed by 5 bases and J by 4 bases, 11 bases remained unmatched. The germline CDR1 and CDR2 sequences are LNHDA and SQIVND (reference sequence). The CDR3 runs to 16 residues. DNA for the CDR3: TGTGCCAGTAGTTCGTCGCTAGCGGGAGAGCAATACGAGCAGTACTTC. This sequence encodes CASSSSLAGEQYEQYF.

This clone was picked up a small number of times. The gene calls are TRBV6-2 or TRBV6-3 and TRBJ2-1; D is ambiguous. Germline-derived CDR1 and CDR2 are MNHEY and SVGEGT. The ends were cut back, 4 bases at V and 10 bases at J, with 8 bases in the middle. The CDR3 loop spans 11 amino acids. This CDR3 reads CASSSALEQFF. The CDR3 region has the DNA TGTGCCAGCAGTTCCGCCCTAGAGCAGTTCTTC.

The chain joins TRBV25-1 to TRBJ1-1; possibly TRBD1 for D (5 bases). The V end was cut by 5 bases, the J end by 1 base, with 14 bases between. CDR1 and CDR2 from the germline V gene are MGHDK and SYGVNS. The CDR3 is 15 residues long. The CDR3 DNA reads TGTGCCAGCAGTCGGGGGGAGGGAGGGAACACTGAAGCTTTCTTT. Translated: CASSRGEGGNTEAFF.

This clone was counted at least ten times. V is TRBV19 and J is TRBJ2-2; 8 positions match TRBD2. The CDR3 is 17 amino acids. Germline lookup yields CDR1 LNHDA and CDR2 SQIVND (reference sequence). With 3 bases clipped from V and 0 bases from J, the junction kept 6 bases outside the gene matches. CDR3 sequence (DNA): TGTGCCAGTAGTATCCTGGCGGGAGGACCGAACACCGGGGAGCTGTTTTTT. This gives the protein CASSILAGGPNTGELFF.